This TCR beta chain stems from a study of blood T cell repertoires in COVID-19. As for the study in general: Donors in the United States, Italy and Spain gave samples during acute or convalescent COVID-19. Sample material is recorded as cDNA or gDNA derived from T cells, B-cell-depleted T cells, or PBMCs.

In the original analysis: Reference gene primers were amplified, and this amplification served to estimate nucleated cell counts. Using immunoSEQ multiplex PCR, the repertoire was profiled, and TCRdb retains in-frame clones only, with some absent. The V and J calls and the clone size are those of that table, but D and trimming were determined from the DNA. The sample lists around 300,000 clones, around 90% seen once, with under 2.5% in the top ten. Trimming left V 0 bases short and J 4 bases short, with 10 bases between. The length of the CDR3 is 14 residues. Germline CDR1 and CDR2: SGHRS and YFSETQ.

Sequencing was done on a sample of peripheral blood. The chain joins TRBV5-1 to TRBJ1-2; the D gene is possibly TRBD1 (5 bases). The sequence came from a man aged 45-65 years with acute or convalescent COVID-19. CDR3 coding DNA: TGCGCCAGCAGCTTGGAGGGGCCGGCCTATGGCTACACCTTC. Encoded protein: CASSLEGPAYGYTF.